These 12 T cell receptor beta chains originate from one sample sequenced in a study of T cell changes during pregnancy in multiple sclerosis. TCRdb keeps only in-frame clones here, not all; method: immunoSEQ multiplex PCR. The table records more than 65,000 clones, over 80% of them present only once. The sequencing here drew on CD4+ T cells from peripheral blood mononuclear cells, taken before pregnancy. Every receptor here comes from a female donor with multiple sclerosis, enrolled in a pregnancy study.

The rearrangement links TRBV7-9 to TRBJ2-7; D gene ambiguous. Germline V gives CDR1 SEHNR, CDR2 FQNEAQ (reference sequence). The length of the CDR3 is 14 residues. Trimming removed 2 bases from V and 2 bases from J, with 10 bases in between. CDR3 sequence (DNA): TGTGCCAGCAGCTTAACAGCTGAGACCTACGAGCAGTACTTC. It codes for CASSLTAETYEQYF. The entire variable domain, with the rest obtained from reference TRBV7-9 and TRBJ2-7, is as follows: DTGVSQNPRHKITKRGQNVTFRCDPISEHNRLYWYRQTLGQGPEFLTYFQNEAQLEKSRLLSDRFSAERPKGSFSTLEIQRTEQGDSAMYLCASSLTAETYEQYFGPGTRLTVT.

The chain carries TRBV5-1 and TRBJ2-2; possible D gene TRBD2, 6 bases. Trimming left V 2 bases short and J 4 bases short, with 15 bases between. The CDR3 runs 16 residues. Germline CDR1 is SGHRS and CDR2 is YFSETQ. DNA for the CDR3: TGCGCCAGCAGCTTAATCGGGAGATCGGGCACCGGGGAGCTGTTTTTT. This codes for CASSLIGRSGTGELFF.

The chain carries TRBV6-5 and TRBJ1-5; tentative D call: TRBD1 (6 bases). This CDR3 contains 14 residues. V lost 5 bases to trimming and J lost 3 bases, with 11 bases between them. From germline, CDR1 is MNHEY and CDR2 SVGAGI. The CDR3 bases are TGTGCCAGCAGTAAAGGACAGACCAATCAGCCCCAGCATTTT. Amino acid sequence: CASSKGQTNQPQHF.

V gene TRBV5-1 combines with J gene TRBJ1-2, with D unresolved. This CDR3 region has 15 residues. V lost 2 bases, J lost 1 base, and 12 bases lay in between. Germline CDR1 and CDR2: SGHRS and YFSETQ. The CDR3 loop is CASSFLQSGNYGYTF. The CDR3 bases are TGCGCCAGCAGCTTCCTACAGAGTGGTAACTATGGCTACACCTTC.

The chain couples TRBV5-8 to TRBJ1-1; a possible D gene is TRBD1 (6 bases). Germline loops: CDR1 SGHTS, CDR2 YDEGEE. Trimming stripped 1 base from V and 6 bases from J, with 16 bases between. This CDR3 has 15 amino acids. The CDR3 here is CASSLRLGASAEAFF. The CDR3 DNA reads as TGTGCCAGCAGCTTGAGGCTGGGGGCGAGCGCTGAAGCTTTCTTT.

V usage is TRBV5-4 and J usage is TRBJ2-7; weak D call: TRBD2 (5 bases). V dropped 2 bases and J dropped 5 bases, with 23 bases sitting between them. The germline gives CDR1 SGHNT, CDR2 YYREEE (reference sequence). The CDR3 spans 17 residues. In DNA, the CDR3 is TGTGCCAGCAGCTTTTCAGTACATGGGGTGTATAGCGACGAGCAGTACTTC. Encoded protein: CASSFSVHGVYSDEQYF.

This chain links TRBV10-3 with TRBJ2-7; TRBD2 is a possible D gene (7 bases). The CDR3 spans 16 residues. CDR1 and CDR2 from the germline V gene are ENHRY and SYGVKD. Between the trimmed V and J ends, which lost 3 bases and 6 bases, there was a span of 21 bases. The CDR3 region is CAISDVGGGPTGEQYF. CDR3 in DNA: TGTGCCATCAGTGACGTAGGGGGAGGGCCAACGGGCGAGCAGTACTTC.

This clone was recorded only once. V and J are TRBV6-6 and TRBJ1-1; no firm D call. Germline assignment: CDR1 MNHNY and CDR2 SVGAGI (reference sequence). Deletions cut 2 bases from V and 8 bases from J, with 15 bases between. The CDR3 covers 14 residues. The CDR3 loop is CASSYTLISGEAFF. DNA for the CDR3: TGTGCCAGCAGTTACACCTTGATTTCCGGGGAAGCTTTCTTT.

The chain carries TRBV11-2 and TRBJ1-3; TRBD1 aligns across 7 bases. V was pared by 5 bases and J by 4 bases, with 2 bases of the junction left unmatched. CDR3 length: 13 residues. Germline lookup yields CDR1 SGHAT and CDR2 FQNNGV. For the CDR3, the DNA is TGTGCCAGCAGCACAGGGGTCGGAAACACCATATATTTT. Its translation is CASSTGVGNTIYF.

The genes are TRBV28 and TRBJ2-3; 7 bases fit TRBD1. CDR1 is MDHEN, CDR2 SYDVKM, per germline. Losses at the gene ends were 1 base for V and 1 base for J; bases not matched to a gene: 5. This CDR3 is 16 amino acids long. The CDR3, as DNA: TGTGCCAGCAGTTTATCCGACAGGGCGGGCACAGATACGCAGTATTTT. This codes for CASSLSDRAGTDTQYF.

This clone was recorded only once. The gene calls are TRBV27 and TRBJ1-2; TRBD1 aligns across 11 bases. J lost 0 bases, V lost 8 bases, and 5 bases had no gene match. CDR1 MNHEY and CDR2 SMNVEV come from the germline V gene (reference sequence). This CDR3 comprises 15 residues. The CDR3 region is CASRDRGIANYGYTF. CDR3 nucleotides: TGTGCCAGCCGGGACAGGGGGATCGCTAACTATGGCTACACCTTC.

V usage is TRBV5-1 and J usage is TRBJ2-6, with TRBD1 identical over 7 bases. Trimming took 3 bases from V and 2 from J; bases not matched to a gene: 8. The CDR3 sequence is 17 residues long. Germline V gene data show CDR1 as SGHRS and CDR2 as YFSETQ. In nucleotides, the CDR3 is TGCGCCAGCAGCTACACAAGGGACAGAGCTGGGGCCAACGTCCTGACTTTC. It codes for CASSYTRDRAGANVLTF.